Sequencing of this T cell receptor beta chain was carried out in a study of blood T cell repertoires in COVID-19. At the level of the study: Sources were T cells, B-cell-depleted T cells, or PBMCs; the material itself was cDNA or gDNA.

Source study methods: Scientists estimated how many nucleated cells there were by amplifying reference gene primers. The method was immunoSEQ multiplex PCR; TCRdb's version includes in-frame clones alone and lacks a portion of them. The V and J calls and the clone size are those of that table, but D and trimming were determined from the DNA. The table has 150,000 or so clones, 65% to 90% seen once. J was trimmed by 3 bases and V by 3 bases; bases with no gene match: 5. CDR1 and CDR2 (germline): KGHDR, SFDVKD. This CDR3 has 16 residues. The TCR was taken from a man aged 55-75 years with acute or convalescent COVID-19. The chain uses TRBV24-1 and TRBJ1-4; the match to TRBD1 covers 8 bases. The sample was peripheral blood. The CDR3 spells CATSDPRQGPNEKLFF. The CDR3 DNA sequence: TGTGCCACCAGTGATCCCAGACAGGGGCCTAATGAAAAACTGTTTTTT.